What follows are 17 T cell receptor beta chains derived from one specimen sequenced in a study of blood T cell repertoires in COVID-19. Produced via immunoSEQ multiplex PCR; TCRdb's table is partial and in-frame only. The data contain fewer than 300,000 clones, about 70% of them singletons. The sequencing sample was made of peripheral blood. The receptors derive from a woman of 80 years or more with acute or convalescent COVID-19.

This clone was seen more than once but under ten times. The chain recombines TRBV19 with TRBJ1-5; 8 nucleotides line up with TRBD1. Looked up from germline, CDR1 is LNHDA and CDR2 is SQIVND (reference sequence). V lost 4 bases to trimming and J lost 6 bases; unmatched junction nucleotides: 5. CDR3 length: 14 residues. The chain's CDR3 is CASSTPGGPQPQHF. CDR3 nucleotide sequence: TGTGCCAGTAGTACGCCAGGGGGCCCTCAGCCCCAGCATTTT. Full variable domain (missing parts from reference TRBV19 and TRBJ1-5): DGGITQSPKYLFRKEGQNVTLSCEQNLNHDAMYWYRQDPGQGLRLIYYSQIVNDFQKGDIAEGYSVSREKKESFPLTVTSAQKNPTAFYLCASSTPGGPQPQHFGDGTRLSIL.

This clone is a singleton in its sample. The V gene is TRBV2, the J gene TRBJ2-1, with TRBD2 identical over 8 bases. This CDR3 has 14 residues. CDR1 and CDR2 from the germline V gene are SNHLY and FYNNEI. V gave up 5 bases and J gave up 0 bases; unmatched junction bases: 0. The DNA of the CDR3 is TGTGCCAGCAGTCTAGCGGGCTCCTACAATGAGCAGTTCTTC. This codes for CASSLAGSYNEQFF.

V and J are TRBV10-3 and TRBJ1-2, with D tentatively TRBD1 (5 bases). V gave up 1 base and J gave up 4 bases, with 16 bases separating them. Per germline, CDR1 ENHRY and CDR2 SYGVKD. The CDR3 is 16 residues long. For the CDR3, the DNA is TGTGCCATCAGTGAGTATGGCAAGGCCGGGGGCTATGGCTACACCTTC. As protein: CAISEYGKAGGYGYTF.

This clone has more than one count but fewer than ten. This chain joins TRBV7-9 and TRBJ2-1; 8 nucleotides agree with TRBD2. Germline lookup yields CDR1 SEHNR and CDR2 FQNEAQ (reference sequence). This CDR3 has 15 residues. J gave up 7 bases and V 5 bases, and 10 bases lay outside the gene matches. CDR3: CASSPLRTSLNEQFF. The CDR3 nucleotides are TGTGCCAGCAGCCCACTCCGGACTAGCTTGAATGAGCAGTTCTTC.

V gene TRBV18 combines with J gene TRBJ1-1; 11 bases agree with TRBD1. The CDR3 consists of 17 residues. The V gene's germline CDR1 is KGHSH and CDR2 LQKENI. Trimming cost V 2 bases and J 1 base; bases outside gene matches: 6. The CDR3 nucleotides read TGTGCCAGCTCACCAGGACAGGGGGCACAAAGGAACACTGAAGCTTTCTTT. This encodes CASSPGQGAQRNTEAFF. Full variable domain (outside the CDR3, taken from reference TRBV18 and TRBJ1-1): NAGVMQNPRHLVRRRGQEARLRCSPMKGHSHVYWYRQLPEEGLKFMVYLQKENIIDESGMPKERFSAEFPKEGPSILRIQQVVRGDSAAYFCASSPGQGAQRNTEAFFGQGTRLTVV.

The rearrangement links TRBV2 to TRBJ2-5; D is perhaps TRBD1 (5 bases). The CDR3 runs to 13 residues. Trimming removed 3 bases from V and 5 bases from J, with 10 bases in between. Germline CDR1 is SNHLY and CDR2 is FYNNEI. CDR3 sequence (DNA): TGTGCCAGCAGTGACGGCCAGGGCGAGACCCAGTACTTC. It specifies CASSDGQGETQYF.

The chain combines TRBV4-1 with TRBJ2-1, with 12 bases identical to TRBD2. The CDR3 consists of 16 residues. Trimming removed 4 bases from V and 5 bases from J; junction bases left unmatched: 6. Germline V lookup: CDR1 MGHRA, CDR2 YSYEKL. CDR3 nucleotides: TGCGCCAGCAGCCCCACTAGGACTAGCGGGAACAATGAGCAGTTCTTC. It yields the protein CASSPTRTSGNNEQFF.

The genes are TRBV7-9 and TRBJ2-6; TRBD1 matches at 7 bases. This CDR3 region has 17 residues. CDR1 is SEHNR and CDR2 is FQNEAQ in the germline V gene (reference sequence). V was pared by 4 bases and J by 2 bases, with 8 bases of the junction left unmatched. The CDR3 bases are TGTGCCAGCAGCTCGCAGGGGGAGCTAGCTGGGGCCAACGTCCTGACTTTC. Protein product: CASSSQGELAGANVLTF.

This chain joins TRBV7-2 and TRBJ1-3; D unclear. Trimming took 3 bases from V and 0 from J, leaving 3 bases between them. The CDR3 sequence is 13 residues long. Looked up from germline, CDR1 is SGHTA and CDR2 is FQGNSA. This chain's CDR3 is CASSLSSGNTIYF. CDR3 DNA sequence: TGTGCCAGCAGCTTGAGCTCTGGAAACACCATATATTTT.

This clone showed up just once. The V call is TRBV24-1, the J call TRBJ2-3; D may be TRBD2 (6 bases). The V and J ends lost 5 bases and 0 bases respectively, with 8 bases between them. The CDR3 spans 14 residues. The germline gives CDR1 KGHDR, CDR2 SFDVKD. Here the CDR3 DNA reads TGTGCCACCAGTGCGGGGGTTAGCACAGATACGCAGTATTTT. It codes for CATSAGVSTDTQYF.

The genes are TRBV2 and TRBJ2-7, with 9 bases that match TRBD1. CDR1 and CDR2 from the germline V gene are SNHLY and FYNNEI. With V trimmed by 4 bases and J by 6 bases, 7 bases remained unmatched. This CDR3 spans 14 amino acids. CDR3 loop: CASSARTGAAEQYF. Written as DNA, the CDR3 is TGTGCCAGCAGTGCCCGGACAGGGGCGGCCGAGCAGTACTTC.

The V gene is TRBV7-8, the J gene TRBJ1-1, with TRBD1 as a possible D gene (6 bases). The CDR3 runs to 14 residues. In germline, CDR1 is SGHVS, CDR2 FQNEAQ. Trimming took 7 bases from V and 4 from J, leaving 16 bases between them. The CDR3 reads CASKAEQGFTEAFF. CDR3 bases: TGTGCCAGCAAAGCAGAACAGGGCTTCACTGAAGCTTTCTTT.

The chain has TRBV6-5 and TRBJ2-3; the match to TRBD2 covers 15 bases. Germline trimming cut 9 bases from V and 6 bases from J; bases unmatched to any gene: 7. The V gene's germline CDR1 is MNHEY and CDR2 SVGAGI. The CDR3 extends over 15 amino acids. The CDR3 here is CASLWTSGGADTQYF. CDR3 DNA sequence: TGTGCCAGTCTATGGACTAGCGGGGGGGCCGATACGCAGTATTTT.

The chain uses TRBV28 and TRBJ1-6; D uncertain. Trimming shortened V by 6 bases and J by 3 bases, and 18 bases separated the two germline ends. The CDR3 extends over 17 amino acids. Germline lookup yields CDR1 MDHEN and CDR2 SYDVKM. DNA of the CDR3: TGTGCCAGCAGCAGTTTGGCCCCGGGGAACTATAATTCACCCCTCCACTTT. This encodes CASSSLAPGNYNSPLHF.

There are a few counts of this clone. CDR3 bases: TGTGCCAGCAGCGAGGGATACACCGGGGAGCTGTTTTTT. Protein sequence: CASSEGYTGELFF. V and J are TRBV6-5 and TRBJ2-2; a weak D match, TRBD2 (5 bases). The germline V gene has CDR1 MNHEY and CDR2 SVGAGI. This CDR3 contains 13 residues. V lost 6 bases and J 3 bases, leaving 8 bases between the germline ends.

This clone was seen only a few times. The chain is built from TRBV5-1 and TRBJ1-4; 8 bases are a match to TRBD1. The CDR3 is made up of 16 amino acids. The trim removed 2 bases at V and 0 bases at J, leaving 3 bases unmatched. CDR1 and CDR2 from the germline V gene are SGHRS and YFSETQ. CDR3 region: CASSFQGATTNEKLFF. The CDR3 nucleotides read TGCGCCAGCAGCTTCCAGGGGGCTACAACTAATGAAAAACTGTTTTTT.

This clone was observed a handful of times. The V gene is TRBV5-1, the J gene TRBJ2-3, with D perhaps matching TRBD2 (5 bases). V lost 0 bases and J 4 bases, leaving 21 bases between the germline ends. Germline-derived CDR1 and CDR2 are SGHRS and YFSETQ. This CDR3 has 18 amino acids. The CDR3 DNA is TGCGCCAGCAGCTTGGAGGCTTCCAGGCGGGTAGTCGCAGATACGCAGTATTTT. This sequence encodes CASSLEASRRVVADTQYF.